This T cell receptor (beta chain) was captured in a study of vaccination and CD4 T cells after COVID-19. Study as a whole: Between diagnosis and the drawing of post-COVID samples lay a median 101 days (range 35 to 161).

The CDR3 covers 16 residues. The J segment lost 1 base and the V segment lost 4 bases, leaving 8 bases of the junction unmatched. Germline V lookup: CDR1 DFQATT, CDR2 SNEGSKA (reference sequence). Of note for this clonotype: Its antigen is still unknown.

Sequenced with the Oncomine TCR Beta short-read assay was DNA taken from cultured CD4+ T cells. TCRdb recomputed calls from the PCR reads with MiXCR, one row per CDR3 protein. This table has 7,500 to 9,500 distinct CDR3 sequences, approximately 70% appearing once. The treatment was: roughly 10-day PBMC culture with coronavirus spike peptide pools or control peptides (ViraFEST assay). ViraFEST expanded antigen-specific T cells with peptide pools, then sequenced TCRs. The chain employs TRBV20-1 and TRBJ2-4; 9 positions match TRBD2. This material consisted of cultured CD4+ T cells from blood, taken after SARS-CoV-2 vaccination. The TCR was taken from a human donor with COVID-19. DNA of the CDR3: TGCAGTGCTACCTATAGCGGGGGCGGGGCCAAAAACATTCAGTACTTC. Translating gives CSATYSGGGAKNIQYF.